A selection of T cell receptor beta chains follows, all from one sample in a study of blood T cell repertoires in COVID-19. Assay: immunoSEQ multiplex PCR; the TCRdb copy retains only in-frame clones and omits some. This repertoire shows about 210,000 clones, approximately 84% found once; its top ten account for 7.5% to 8%. The sequenced sample was peripheral blood. The receptors shown here come from a woman in her fifties or sixties with active or convalescent COVID-19. Each CDR3 is given with its conserved first and last residue. The order of the fields is CDR3 DNA, CDR3 protein, J gene, V gene, D gene, clone size. A D gene is named only where the DNA matches it firmly. Rows may omit the clone size; those that give it use once, few, many or a size class.

TGTGCCAGCAGCACCGGACTAGCCGGTGGGAATGAGCAGTTCTTC,CASSTGLAGGNEQFF,TRBJ2-1,TRBV7-2,TRBD2,NA
TGTGCCAGCAGCGTGGATAGCGGGAGGGGTGATGAGCAGTTCTTC,CASSVDSGRGDEQFF,TRBJ2-1,TRBV9,TRBD2,NA
TGTGCCAGCAGTGAGGGCCTCAACTATGGCTACACCTTC,CASSEGLNYGYTF,TRBJ1-2,TRBV6-1,NA,NA
TGTGCCAGCCTAAGCACAGATACGCAGTATTTT,CASLSTDTQYF,TRBJ2-3,TRBV2,NA,NA
TGTGCCAGCAGTAGAGCGACAGGGGGCTATGAAAAACTGTTTTTT,CASSRATGGYEKLFF,TRBJ1-4,TRBV6-5,TRBD1,NA
TGTGCCACCAGCAGCCGGGACACGGGGAAGCATCCCCAGCATTTT,CATSSRDTGKHPQHF,TRBJ1-5,TRBV15,NA,NA
TGCGCCAGCAGCTTGGAGACTAGCGGGAGATACGAGCAGTACTTC,CASSLETSGRYEQYF,TRBJ2-7,TRBV5-1,TRBD2,NA
TGTGCCAGCAGACGCGGGCCGTACTACGAGCAGTACTTC,CASRRGPYYEQYF,TRBJ2-7,TRBV6-5,NA,NA
TGTGCCAGCACTGGACAAACTGAAGCTTTCTTT,CASTGQTEAFF,TRBJ1-1,TRBV2,NA,few
TGTGCCAGCTCAACGACTAGCAACAATGAGCAGTTCTTC,CASSTTSNNEQFF,TRBJ2-1,TRBV18,TRBD2,NA
TGTGCCAGTAGTATTAACCCCCCCGACGGGGGCTACACCTTC,CASSINPPDGGYTF,TRBJ1-2,TRBV19,NA,NA
TGTGCCAGCAGCCAGATCGGGCGGGGGCTATACAATGAGCAGTTCTTC,CASSQIGRGLYNEQFF,TRBJ2-1,TRBV4-2,NA,NA
TGTGCCAGCAGTGAAGGTCGGCAGGTGAGCTACGAGCAGTACTTC,CASSEGRQVSYEQYF,TRBJ2-7,TRBV6-1,NA,NA
TGCAGCGTTCGCCCACAGGGAGGGGAGACCCAGTACTTC,CSVRPQGGETQYF,TRBJ2-5,TRBV29-1,NA,NA
TGTGCCAGCAGTTCCGGGACACTCTACACCTTC,CASSSGTLYTF,TRBJ1-2,TRBV28,NA,few
TGCGCCAGCAGCCTTCAGGGGAACGAAGAGACCCAGTACTTC,CASSLQGNEETQYF,TRBJ2-5,TRBV5-1,NA,NA
TGCGCCAGCAGCCAAGATAGTGCAGGCTATATGAACACTGAAGCTTTCTTT,CASSQDSAGYMNTEAFF,TRBJ1-1,TRBV4-1,NA,NA
TGTGCCACCAGCAGAGGCACGATGGGACAGAACTATGGCTACACCTTC,CATSRGTMGQNYGYTF,TRBJ1-2,TRBV15,TRBD1,few
TGTGCCAGCAGTTCCCGGAGTGAAGCTTTCTTT,CASSSRSEAFF,TRBJ1-1,TRBV27,NA,NA
TGTGCCATCAGTGAGTCCCCGGGGAACACCGGGGAGCTGTTTTTT,CAISESPGNTGELFF,TRBJ2-2,TRBV10-3,NA,NA